Presented here are 10 T cell receptor beta chains from one specimen sequenced in a study of blood T cell repertoires in COVID-19. Generated by immunoSEQ multiplex PCR, the TCRdb table keeps only in-frame clones and is missing some. Of approximately 190,000 clones in the sample, about 88% were seen once. Sequencing was carried out using peripheral blood. Receptors originate from a woman aged 40 to 50 who had recovered from COVID-19.

This chain connects TRBV6-5 to TRBJ2-7; unclear D gene. The germline CDR1 and CDR2 sequences are MNHEY and SVGAGI. The V end was cut by 6 bases, the J end by 0 bases, with 15 bases between. This CDR3 has 15 residues. The CDR3 is CASSLTKPSSYEQYF. The CDR3 region has the DNA TGTGCCAGCAGCTTGACAAAACCCTCCTCCTACGAGCAGTACTTC.

In its sample, this clone was seen many times. J is TRBJ1-6 and V is TRBV25-1, with 11 bases that match TRBD1. V shed 8 bases, J shed 3 bases, and the junction held 6 bases outside the gene matches. CDR1 and CDR2 from the germline V gene are MGHDK and SYGVNS. This CDR3 region has 16 residues. The CDR3 sequence is CASQLGTGGYNSPLHF. The CDR3 DNA sequence: TGTGCCAGCCAGCTCGGGACAGGGGGCTATAATTCACCCCTCCACTTT. Full variable domain (outside the CDR3, taken from reference TRBV25-1 and TRBJ1-6): EADIYQTPRYLVIGTGKKITLECSQTMGHDKMYWYQQDPGMELHLIHYSYGVNSTEKGDLSSESTVSRIRTEHFPLTLESARPSHTSQYLCASQLGTGGYNSPLHFGNGTRLTVT.

The chain couples TRBV19 to TRBJ2-1, with TRBD2 matching over 8 bases. The CDR3 sequence is 16 residues long. In germline, CDR1 is LNHDA, CDR2 SQIVND (reference sequence). Unmatched junction bases numbered 14, after V lost 5 bases and J lost 8 bases. The CDR3 DNA follows: TGTGCCAGTAGTCCGGGAGGGGCCCAAGGTTTGGATGAGCAGTTCTTC. The encoded protein is CASSPGGAQGLDEQFF.

This chain uses TRBV19 with TRBJ1-1; D is unclear. The CDR3 is 15 amino acids. Trimming shortened V by 5 bases and J by 1 base, and 14 bases separated the two germline ends. CDR1 is LNHDA and CDR2 is SQIVND in the germline V gene (reference sequence). The CDR3 DNA follows: TGTGCCAGTAGTGCAGAAGTTGCGGGGAACACTGAAGCTTTCTTT. Its protein product is CASSAEVAGNTEAFF. Full variable domain (rest looked up from reference TRBV19 and TRBJ1-1): DGGITQSPKYLFRKEGQNVTLSCEQNLNHDAMYWYRQDPGQGLRLIYYSQIVNDFQKGDIAEGYSVSREKKESFPLTVTSAQKNPTAFYLCASSAEVAGNTEAFFGQGTRLTVV.

The gene calls are TRBV11-2 and TRBJ1-6; no clear D. The CDR3 length is 12 residues. The germline V gene has CDR1 SGHAT and CDR2 FQNNGV. The V gene lost 1 base and the J gene lost 13 bases, with 8 bases spanning the gap. Written as DNA, the CDR3 is TGTGCCAGCAGCTTAGTTTCTACCCCCCTCCACTTT. It translates to CASSLVSTPLHF.

CDR3 DNA sequence: TGCGCCAGCAGCTCTAGCGGGATAACCGGGGAGCTGTTTTTT. This encodes CASSSSGITGELFF. The rearrangement uses TRBV5-1 and TRBJ2-2, with 9 bases lining up with TRBD2. The V gene's germline CDR1 is SGHRS and CDR2 YFSETQ. V lost 3 bases and J lost 5; bases outside the gene matches: 2. This CDR3 is built from 14 residues.

The gene calls are TRBV12-5 and TRBJ1-1; 7 bases match TRBD1. V trimming: 3 bases; J trimming: 0 bases; junction bases outside the gene matches: 7. Germline V gene sequence: CDR1 LGHNT, CDR2 FRNRAP. The CDR3 runs to 16 residues. This CDR3 reads CASGFSPGQLNTEAFF. CDR3 coding DNA: TGTGCTAGTGGTTTCTCTCCGGGACAGTTGAACACTGAAGCTTTCTTT.

The gene calls are TRBV13 and TRBJ1-3; TRBD1 matches at 10 bases. V gave up 5 bases and J gave up 4 bases; unmatched junction bases: 8. Germline assignment: CDR1 PRHDT and CDR2 FYEKMQ (reference sequence). The CDR3 loop spans 16 amino acids. CDR3 coding DNA: TGTGCCAGCAGCCTATCGACAGGGGGCGACGGAAACACCATATATTTT. It codes for CASSLSTGGDGNTIYF.

The chain recombines TRBV11-3 with TRBJ1-2; tentatively, D is TRBD1 (5 bases). Germline CDR1 SGHNT, CDR2 YENEEA. This CDR3 is built from 13 residues. Trimming left V 3 bases short and J 4 bases short, with 9 bases between. Here the CDR3 reads CASSFQGGYGYTF. The CDR3 nucleotides read TGTGCCAGCAGCTTCCAGGGCGGCTATGGCTACACCTTC. Using reference TRBV11-3 and TRBJ1-2 for the parts outside the CDR3, the full variable domain is EAGVVQSPRYKIIEKKQPVAFWCNPISGHNTLYWYLQNLGQGPELLIRYENEEAVDDSQLPKDRFSAERLKGVDSTLKIQPAELGDSAVYLCASSFQGGYGYTFGSGTRLTVV.

The chain is built from TRBV21-1 and TRBJ2-1; the DNA was not compared with TRBD1, the D call given in the table. TRBV21-1 has pseudogene status. The CDR3 covers 12 residues. In nucleotides, the CDR3 is TGTGCCAGCAGGGATCGACAGGCTGAGCAGTTCTTC. It yields the protein CASRDRQAEQFF.